The present TCR beta chain was sequenced within a study of blood T cell repertoires in COVID-19. On the study more broadly: The United States, Italy and Spain provided the acute and convalescent COVID-19 samples. PBMCs, B-cell-depleted T cells, or T cells provided the cDNA or gDNA that made up the material.

In the authors' workflow: Amplified reference gene primers provided the basis for estimating nucleated cell counts. Measured with immunoSEQ multiplex PCR; TCRdb has only the in-frame clones, and not every one. The D gene and trimming were derived from the DNA, and the V and J assignments and clone size from that table. The top ten hold 13% to 15% of the sample, which has more than 150,000 clones, approximately 79% seen once. The sample consisted of peripheral blood. The TCR sequence derives from a man aged 25 to 45 with active or convalescent COVID-19.

CDR3: CASSSNKTGNQPQHF. The CDR3 DNA sequence: TGCGCCAGCAGTTCTAACAAGACGGGTAATCAGCCCCAGCATTTT. The V gene is TRBV10-2, the J gene TRBJ1-5; unclear D gene. From germline, CDR1 is WSHSY and CDR2 SAAADI. This CDR3 region has 15 residues. V was pared by 5 bases and J by 4 bases, with 15 bases between.